Following are 10 T cell receptor beta chains from one sample sequenced in a study of blood T cells in healthy people across ages. Primed by a sample-barcoded 5' primer and a J-beta primer mix, a second PCR proceeded for 7 to 11 cycles. TCRdb re-called the 5' RACE reads with MiXCR, one entry per CDR3 protein. The sample includes 650,000 to 1,000,000 distinct CDR3 sequences, under 40% of them seen just once. The sequencing sample was made of blood. The receptors originated from a man younger than 35 in good health.

This clonotype was seen many times. The V call is TRBV6-6, the J call TRBJ2-7; 8 bases line up with TRBD1. Germline V gene sequence: CDR1 MNHNY, CDR2 SVGAGI (reference sequence). V lost 2 bases, J lost 7 bases, and 7 bases stayed unmatched. The CDR3 contains 14 residues. DNA of the CDR3: TGTGCCAGCAGTTACGGGCAGGGGGCGGGTGAGCAGTACTTC. This sequence encodes CASSYGQGAGEQYF.

The chain joins TRBV7-2 to TRBJ1-5, with no clear D. V lost 2 bases, J lost 4 bases, and 12 bases lay in between. CDR1 and CDR2 from the germline V gene are SGHTA and FQGNSA. The CDR3 consists of 15 residues. DNA for the CDR3: TGTGCCAGCAGCTTAATGAGTATAGCAAATCAGCCCCAGCATTTT. This sequence encodes CASSLMSIANQPQHF.

The chain is built from TRBV5-1 and TRBJ2-3, with 7 bases identical to TRBD1. V gave up 4 bases and J gave up 1 base; unmatched junction bases: 6. The germline gives CDR1 SGHRS, CDR2 YFSETQ. The CDR3 covers 15 residues. CDR3 in amino acids: CASSGRQGGTDTQYF. DNA of the CDR3: TGCGCCAGCAGCGGGAGACAGGGTGGCACAGATACGCAGTATTTT.

The rearrangement links TRBV9 to TRBJ1-2, with D perhaps TRBD1 (6 bases). Germline values: CDR1 SGDLS, CDR2 YYNGEE. V lost 1 base, J lost 3 bases, and 13 bases lay in between. The CDR3 totals 15 residues. The CDR3 coding sequence is TGTGCCAGCAGCGTAAGCCCGGGGGCGGACTATGGCTACACCTTC. Translating gives CASSVSPGADYGYTF.

This clonotype occurred a few times. The gene calls are TRBV12-3 or TRBV12-4 and TRBJ2-3, with D hard to call. Trimming left V 6 bases short and J 5 bases short, with 9 bases between. The CDR3 consists of 12 residues. CDR3 coding DNA: TGTGCCAGCAGCCCCGCCCTAGATACGCAGTATTTT. Amino acid sequence: CASSPALDTQYF.

The V and J genes are TRBV5-1 and TRBJ1-1, with a weak D call TRBD1 (5 bases). This CDR3 has 14 amino acids. V lost 4 bases, J lost 0 bases, and 10 bases lay in between. Germline V gives CDR1 SGHRS, CDR2 YFSETQ. The CDR3 sequence: CASSRAGVNTEAFF. The CDR3 DNA sequence: TGCGCCAGCAGCAGGGCGGGGGTGAACACTGAAGCTTTCTTT.

As to this clonotype: Its ends do not fully match the called genes, so a read error is possible. The genes are TRBV19 and TRBJ2-7; either TRBD1 or TRBD2 may supply D (5 bases each). The germline V gene encodes CDR1 LNHDA and CDR2 SQIVND (reference sequence). The CDR3 has 13 amino acids. DNA for the CDR3: TGTACCAGACTTCAGGGAGCCCACTACGAGCAGTACTTC. Translating it yields CTRLQGAHYEQYF.

This clonotype was seen repeatedly, ten times or more. The chain employs TRBV5-5 and TRBJ2-1; a possible D gene is TRBD1 (6 bases). The CDR3 length is 14 residues. V dropped 4 bases and J dropped 2 bases, with 10 bases sitting between them. Germline V CDR1 and CDR2: SGHKS, YYEKEE (reference sequence). CDR3 nucleotide sequence: TGTGCCAGCAGCACCGGGACAACCTACAATGAGCAGTTCTTC. Translated: CASSTGTTYNEQFF.

The chain carries TRBV27 and TRBJ2-1; D unclear. This CDR3 contains 13 residues. Germline lookup yields CDR1 MNHEY and CDR2 SMNVEV (reference sequence). Trimming took off 5 bases at V and 4 bases at J, with 9 bases between the two ends. This CDR3 reads CASSLGMYNEQFF. Here the CDR3 DNA reads TGTGCCAGCAGTCTCGGAATGTACAATGAGCAGTTCTTC.

This clonotype was recorded at least ten times. The chain is built from TRBV4-3 and TRBJ2-7; unclear D gene. The V end was cut by 0 bases, the J end by 3 bases, with 12 bases between. CDR1 is LGHNA and CDR2 is YSLEER in the germline V gene. The CDR3 spans 15 residues. The CDR3: CASSQDISGIYEQYF. In nucleotides, the CDR3 is TGCGCCAGCAGCCAAGATATTTCCGGTATCTACGAGCAGTACTTC.